The 12 T cell receptor beta chains presented below share a single source sample, sequenced in a study of T cell clonality in common variable immunodeficiency. Sequencing was performed with immunoSEQ multiplex PCR; in TCRdb, only in-frame clones are kept and a portion is missing. This sample carries some 60,000 clones, none of them present only once. What was sequenced was peripheral blood mononuclear cells. Source of these receptors: a person aged 18 to 70 in good health.

This clone was counted many times. The read ends 3 residues shy of where the CDR3 ends; the end is completed using the germline J gene. The genes are TRBV5-8 and TRBJ2-1; weak D call: TRBD2 (6 bases). The V gene lost 2 bases and the J gene lost 6 bases, with 9 bases spanning the gap. This CDR3 has 13 amino acids. Germline V gives CDR1 SGHTS, CDR2 YDEGEE. CDR3 bases read: TGTGCCAGCAGCTTCGTTAGCGGCAATGAG. Translation: CASSFVSGNE. The CDR3 in full is CASSFVSGNEQFF.

This clone showed up many times. Sequencing ends 3 residues short of the CDR3 end; the germline J gene provides the rest. The rearrangement joins TRBV30 to TRBJ2-1; D remains unclear. There are 12 residues in the CDR3. The germline V gene encodes CDR1 GTSNPN and CDR2 SVGIG (reference sequence). V was trimmed by 3 bases and J by 4 bases, leaving 7 bases between them. The sequenced CDR3 bases are TGTGCCTGGAGACGCGGATACAATGAG. This codes for CAWRRGYNE. The whole CDR3 protein is CAWRRGYNEQFF. The whole variable domain, filled in from reference TRBV30 and TRBJ2-1, reads SQTIHQWPATLVQPVGSPLSLECTVEGTSNPNLYWYRQAAGRGLQLLFYSVGIGQISSEVPQNLSASRPQDRQFILSSKKLLLSDSGFYLCAWRRGYNEQFFGPGTRLTVL.

This clone appeared many times. Read sequence stops 3 residues before the CDR3 end, and the germline J gene provides the missing end. The V gene is TRBV20-1, the J gene TRBJ2-5; D call uncertain. The V gene lost 0 bases and the J gene lost 4 bases, with 9 bases spanning the gap. CDR3 length: 13 residues. CDR1 DFQATT and CDR2 SNEGSKA come from the germline V gene (reference sequence). Partial CDR3 DNA: TGCAGTGCTAGAGATCTAGTCCTAGAGACC. It yields the protein CSARDLVLET. From start to end, the CDR3 is CSARDLVLETQYF.

This clone was seen many times. The read ends 3 residues before the CDR3 terminus; that terminus is restored from the germline J gene. The rearrangement links TRBV19 to TRBJ1-5, with 10 bases that match TRBD1. The CDR3 extends over 15 amino acids. The V gene's germline CDR1 is LNHDA and CDR2 SQIVND (reference sequence). Losses at the gene ends were 4 bases for V and 8 bases for J; bases not matched to a gene: 8. The CDR3 bases that were read are TGTGCCAGTAGTAGGGGACAGGGGACGATGGAGCCC. It encodes CASSRGQGTMEP. The full CDR3 protein reads CASSRGQGTMEPQHF.

In this sample, this clone turned up many times. The read gets to within 3 residues of the CDR3 end, and the germline J gene fills in the rest. The V call is TRBV7-2, the J call TRBJ2-7, with 8 bases fitting TRBD1. The CDR3 has 13 residues. Germline assignment: CDR1 SGHTA and CDR2 FQGNSA. J was trimmed by 3 bases and V by 4 bases; bases with no gene match: 2. Incomplete CDR3 DNA: TGTGCCAGCAGCTCACAGGGGGACTACGAG. It specifies CASSSQGDYE. The CDR3 as a whole reads CASSSQGDYEQYF.

This clone was seen ten or more times. Read coverage stops 3 residues before the CDR3 terminus; the germline J gene supplies the remainder. The chain links TRBV20-1 to TRBJ2-7; TRBD2 matches at 11 bases. The CDR3 runs 15 residues. V was pared by 3 bases and J by 3 bases, with 7 bases of the junction left unmatched. Germline CDR1 reads DFQATT; CDR2 reads SNEGSKA (reference sequence). This chain's CDR3 is CSARPGLAGNYEQYF. The sequenced CDR3 bases are TGCAGTGCTAGGCCTGGACTAGCGGGCAACTACGAG.

To note about this clone: The read gets to within 3 residues of the CDR3 end, and the germline J gene fills in the rest. The rearrangement joins TRBV11-3 to TRBJ2-3; possible D gene TRBD2, 6 bases. Germline CDR1 reads SGHNT; CDR2 reads YENEEA. This CDR3 contains 12 residues. The CDR3 loop is CASSLGGEPQYF. CDR3 DNA (partial): TGTGCCAGCAGCTTGGGGGGAGAGCCG.

This clone occurred many times. The read ends 3 residues early relative to the CDR3; the germline J gene fills the gap. V usage is TRBV20-1 and J usage is TRBJ2-5; 7 bases are shared with TRBD1. The V gene end was trimmed by 6 bases and the J gene end by 4 bases; junction bases not matched to a gene: 11. Germline CDR1 is DFQATT and CDR2 is SNEGSKA (reference sequence). This CDR3 region has 14 residues. The CDR3 reads CSAQRQGNRETQYF. The CDR3 DNA, read in part, is TGCAGTGCGCAACGACAGGGTAACAGAGAGACC.

This clone has a handful of counts. Sequencing ends 3 residues short of the CDR3 end; the germline J gene provides the rest. The chain has TRBV11-1 and TRBJ2-2; 7 nucleotides match TRBD1. This CDR3 comprises 14 residues. The germline gives CDR1 SGHAT, CDR2 FQDESV (reference sequence). V lost 5 bases to trimming and J lost 6 bases; unmatched junction nucleotides: 6. CDR3 region: CASSRRQGAGELFF. The part of the CDR3 DNA that was read is TGTGCCAGCAGCAGACGACAGGGAGCCGGGGAG.

This clone was recorded at least ten times. The read ends 3 residues before the CDR3 terminus; that terminus is restored from the germline J gene. This sequence joins TRBV20-1 and TRBJ1-1; TRBD1 matches at 7 bases. Germline V CDR1 and CDR2: DFQATT, SNEGSKA (reference sequence). The CDR3 contains 14 residues. The chain's CDR3 is CSAEPGQQTIGAFF. The covered CDR3 bases are TGCAGTGCCGAACCGGGACAGCAAACAATTGGA.

The sample holds many counts of this clone. The CDR3 end lies 3 residues beyond the end of the read and is filled in from the germline J gene. The chain employs TRBV7-2 and TRBJ2-1; 9 nucleotides line up with TRBD2. In germline, CDR1 is SGHTA, CDR2 FQGNSA. The junction had 3 bases not matched to a gene; V was cut back by 3 bases and J by 3 bases. CDR3 size: 15 residues. The part of the CDR3 DNA that was read is TGTGCCAGCAGCTTGGCGACTAGCGGCTACAATGAG. This translates into CASSLATSGYNE. The whole CDR3 is CASSLATSGYNEQFF. Based on the CDR3 plus reference TRBV7-2 and TRBJ2-1, the full variable domain is GAGVSQSPSNKVTEKGKDVELRCDPISGHTALYWYRQSLGQGLEFLIYFQGNSAPDKSGLPSDRFSAERTGGSVSTLTIQRTQQEDSAVYLCASSLATSGYNEQFFGPGTRLTVL.

This clone was seen repeatedly, ten times or more. The read ends 3 residues shy of where the CDR3 ends; the end is completed using the germline J gene. V gene TRBV29-1 combines with J gene TRBJ2-7, with 8 positions matching TRBD1. With 0 bases clipped from V and 5 bases from J, the junction kept 9 bases outside the gene matches. Germline CDR1 and CDR2: SQVTM and ANQGSEA. The CDR3 is 15 amino acids. The CDR3 bases that were read are TGCAGCGTTGAAGAGAACAGGGGGATGGTTAACGAG. Protein product: CSVEENRGMVNE. The whole CDR3 region reads CSVEENRGMVNEQYF.